Listed below are T cell receptor beta chains from one sample, sequenced in a study of T-cell memory formation after mild COVID-19. A single record per CDR3 protein comes from TCRdb applying MiXCR to the 5' RACE reads. Seen here are a few hundred thousand distinct CDR3 sequences, approximately 15% observed once, and the top ten hold around 24%. What was sequenced was PBMCs or a T cell subset sorted from them (not recorded which). The source of these receptors is a man between 18 and 29 years old who had mild COVID-19 (a few samples of this study predate the infection). Cell type and time point are not known. Both conserved end residues are part of each CDR3. Fields, in order: CDR3 protein, CDR3 DNA, clone size, V gene, D gene, J gene. A D gene is named only where the DNA matches it firmly. Clone sizes are given selectively: once, few, many, or a class where the clone is expanded.

CDR3 protein: CASSVEIRSNIQYF; CDR3 DNA: TGTGCCAGCAGCGTAGAGATTCGGTCAAACATTCAGTACTTC; clone size: few; V gene: TRBV9; D gene: -; J gene: TRBJ2-4
CDR3 protein: CASSFWKGGRTEAFF; CDR3 DNA: TGTGCCAGCAGTTTTTGGAAGGGGGGCCGAACTGAAGCTTTCTTT; clone size: -; V gene: TRBV6-5; D gene: -; J gene: TRBJ1-1
CDR3 protein: CASSLNEGNTIYF; CDR3 DNA: TGTGCCAGCAGCCTGAACGAAGGAAACACCATATATTTT; clone size: few; V gene: TRBV11-3; D gene: -; J gene: TRBJ1-3
CDR3 protein: CASSLQGAPSNEQFF; CDR3 DNA: TGTGCCAGCAGCTTACAGGGGGCGCCGTCCAATGAGCAGTTCTTC; clone size: -; V gene: TRBV7-3; D gene: TRBD1; J gene: TRBJ2-1
CDR3 protein: CASSEVGLPGGEAFF; CDR3 DNA: TGTGCCAGCAGTGAAGTGGGACTCCCGGGTGGTGAAGCTTTCTTT; clone size: -; V gene: TRBV6-1; D gene: -; J gene: TRBJ1-1
CDR3 protein: CASSQGQQNYGYTF; CDR3 DNA: TGCGCCAGCAGCCAGGGACAGCAGAACTATGGCTACACCTTC; clone size: -; V gene: TRBV4-3; D gene: TRBD1; J gene: TRBJ1-2
CDR3 protein: CASSYTGGVSGYTF; CDR3 DNA: TGTGCCAGCAGCTATACAGGGGGCGTGAGTGGCTACACCTTC; clone size: -; V gene: TRBV7-2; D gene: TRBD1; J gene: TRBJ1-2
CDR3 protein: CASSYPGTSGRGGASTDTQYF; CDR3 DNA: TGTGCCAGCAGTTACCCGGGGACTAGCGGGCGCGGAGGGGCTAGCACAGATACGCAGTATTTT; clone size: few; V gene: TRBV6-6; D gene: TRBD2; J gene: TRBJ2-3
CDR3 protein: CASSPTGTHSYEQYF; CDR3 DNA: TGTGCCAGCAGCCCAACCGGGACGCACTCCTACGAGCAGTACTTC; clone size: -; V gene: TRBV6-5; D gene: -; J gene: TRBJ2-7
CDR3 protein: CASSLRTSWDEQYF; CDR3 DNA: TGTGCCAGCAGTTTAAGGACTAGTTGGGACGAGCAGTACTTC; clone size: few; V gene: TRBV6-6; D gene: TRBD2; J gene: TRBJ2-7
CDR3 protein: CASSPRTSYSQDTQYF; CDR3 DNA: TGCGCCAGCAGCCCTAGGACCTCCTATAGCCAAGATACGCAGTATTTT; clone size: few; V gene: TRBV5-1; D gene: -; J gene: TRBJ2-3
CDR3 protein: CASSQVPRETQYF; CDR3 DNA: TGCGCCAGCAGCCAAGTTCCTCGAGAGACCCAGTACTTC; clone size: few; V gene: TRBV4-3; D gene: -; J gene: TRBJ2-5
CDR3 protein: CASSERGGADTQYF; CDR3 DNA: TGTGCCAGCAGCGAGCGGGGTGGGGCGGATACGCAGTATTTT; clone size: -; V gene: TRBV9; D gene: TRBD2; J gene: TRBJ2-3
CDR3 protein: CASSQGWGAQYNEQFF; CDR3 DNA: TGCGCCAGCAGCCAAGGATGGGGGGCTCAATACAATGAGCAGTTCTTC; clone size: few; V gene: TRBV4-1; D gene: -; J gene: TRBJ2-1
CDR3 protein: CASSLAPGSEAFF; CDR3 DNA: TGTGCCAGCAGCTTAGCCCCTGGGTCTGAAGCTTTCTTT; clone size: few; V gene: TRBV11-2; D gene: -; J gene: TRBJ1-1
CDR3 protein: CATDHGGTSTDTQYF; CDR3 DNA: TGTGCCACCGATCACGGGGGGACTAGCACAGATACGCAGTATTTT; clone size: -; V gene: TRBV24-1; D gene: TRBD2; J gene: TRBJ2-3
CDR3 protein: CASSATHTDTQYF; CDR3 DNA: TGTGCCAGCAGCGCGACCCACACAGATACGCAGTATTTT; clone size: -; V gene: TRBV7-3; D gene: -; J gene: TRBJ2-3
CDR3 protein: CASNNPRGDNEQFF; CDR3 DNA: TGCGCCAGCAACAATCCGCGGGGGGACAATGAGCAGTTCTTC; clone size: -; V gene: TRBV5-1; D gene: TRBD2; J gene: TRBJ2-1
CDR3 protein: CASSPRPGLNTEAFF; CDR3 DNA: TGTGCCAGCTCACCACGGCCAGGATTGAACACTGAAGCTTTCTTT; clone size: few; V gene: TRBV18; D gene: -; J gene: TRBJ1-1
CDR3 protein: CASSQDGFGEQYF; CDR3 DNA: TGCGCCAGCAGCCAAGATGGTTTTGGGGAGCAGTACTTC; clone size: many; V gene: TRBV4-3; D gene: -; J gene: TRBJ2-7
CDR3 protein: CASSLVESYEQYF; CDR3 DNA: TGTGCCAGCAGCTTAGTAGAATCCTACGAGCAGTACTTC; clone size: many; V gene: TRBV7-2; D gene: -; J gene: TRBJ2-7
CDR3 protein: CASSLQRDSQETQYF; CDR3 DNA: TGCGCCAGCAGCTTGCAGCGGGACTCCCAAGAGACCCAGTACTTC; clone size: -; V gene: TRBV5-1; D gene: TRBD2; J gene: TRBJ2-5
CDR3 protein: CASSLAGEQGNTEAFF; CDR3 DNA: TGTGCCAGCAGCTTAGCCGGGGAACAGGGGAACACTGAAGCTTTCTTT; clone size: -; V gene: TRBV7-9; D gene: -; J gene: TRBJ1-1
CDR3 protein: CASSKLAGPRNEQFF; CDR3 DNA: TGTGCCAGCAGCAAACTAGCGGGGCCCCGCAATGAGCAGTTCTTC; clone size: few; V gene: TRBV5-5; D gene: TRBD2; J gene: TRBJ2-1
CDR3 protein: CVSSPGTWGTDTQYF; CDR3 DNA: TGCGTCAGCAGCCCCGGGACATGGGGGACAGATACGCAGTATTTT; clone size: -; V gene: TRBV5-1; D gene: -; J gene: TRBJ2-3
CDR3 protein: CASGSILTDTQYF; CDR3 DNA: TGTGCCAGCGGCTCCATCCTCACAGATACGCAGTATTTT; clone size: -; V gene: TRBV12-3/TRBV12-4; D gene: -; J gene: TRBJ2-3
CDR3 protein: CASSQGGRAGVQETQYF; CDR3 DNA: TGCGCCAGCAGCCAGGGGGGTCGAGCGGGGGTCCAAGAGACCCAGTACTTC; clone size: few; V gene: TRBV4-1; D gene: TRBD2; J gene: TRBJ2-5
CDR3 protein: CASIPGAGYGELFF; CDR3 DNA: TGTGCCAGCATCCCGGGGGCTGGATACGGGGAGCTGTTTTTT; clone size: -; V gene: TRBV12-3/TRBV12-4; D gene: -; J gene: TRBJ2-2
CDR3 protein: CASSFWGNGGELFF; CDR3 DNA: TGTGCCAGCAGTTTTTGGGGAAACGGCGGGGAGCTGTTTTTT; clone size: -; V gene: TRBV12-3/TRBV12-4; D gene: -; J gene: TRBJ2-2
CDR3 protein: CASSINTGSYEQYF; CDR3 DNA: TGTGCCAGCAGCATCAATACAGGGTCCTACGAGCAGTACTTC; clone size: -; V gene: TRBV7-6; D gene: -; J gene: TRBJ2-7
CDR3 protein: CAQKGSSGNTIYF; CDR3 DNA: TGTGCGCAGAAAGGGAGCTCTGGAAACACCATATATTTT; clone size: once; V gene: TRBV7-9; D gene: -; J gene: TRBJ1-3
CDR3 protein: CASSLVPVNTGELFF; CDR3 DNA: TGTGCCAGCAGCTTGGTCCCGGTTAACACCGGGGAGCTGTTTTTT; clone size: -; V gene: TRBV5-6; D gene: -; J gene: TRBJ2-2
CDR3 protein: CASSLAAAHEQFF; CDR3 DNA: TGCGCCAGCAGCTTGGCAGCAGCCCATGAGCAGTTCTTC; clone size: few; V gene: TRBV5-1; D gene: -; J gene: TRBJ2-1
CDR3 protein: CASTETGSNGYTF; CDR3 DNA: TGTGCCAGCACGGAGACAGGGTCGAATGGCTACACCTTC; clone size: few; V gene: TRBV6-5; D gene: TRBD1; J gene: TRBJ1-2
CDR3 protein: CASSPSAGAGIYNEQFF; CDR3 DNA: TGTGCCAGCTCACCATCGGCCGGGGCTGGGATTTACAATGAGCAGTTCTTC; clone size: -; V gene: TRBV18; D gene: -; J gene: TRBJ2-1
CDR3 protein: CSALMHEQFF; CDR3 DNA: TGCAGTGCTCTCATGCATGAGCAGTTCTTC; clone size: few; V gene: TRBV20-1; D gene: -; J gene: TRBJ2-1
CDR3 protein: CASSLAGGVGYGYTF; CDR3 DNA: TGCGCCAGCAGCTTGGCCGGAGGGGTGGGCTATGGCTACACCTTC; clone size: few; V gene: TRBV5-1; D gene: -; J gene: TRBJ1-2
CDR3 protein: CASSLDRVGKLFF; CDR3 DNA: TGTGCCAGCAGCTTGGACAGGGTAGGAAAACTGTTTTTT; clone size: many; V gene: TRBV5-5; D gene: -; J gene: TRBJ1-4
CDR3 protein: CASSLPGPSPLTF; CDR3 DNA: TGTGCCAGCAGTTTGCCGGGACCCAGCCCCCTCACCTTC; clone size: -; V gene: TRBV6-5; D gene: -; J gene: TRBJ1-2
CDR3 protein: CASMGRLDSNQPQHF; CDR3 DNA: TGTGCCAGCATGGGCAGGCTTGATAGCAATCAGCCCCAGCATTTT; clone size: few; V gene: TRBV2; D gene: -; J gene: TRBJ1-5
CDR3 protein: CASSLEWRGLDNEQFF; CDR3 DNA: TGTGCCAGCAGCTTAGAGTGGCGGGGGTTGGACAATGAGCAGTTCTTC; clone size: -; V gene: TRBV7-9; D gene: TRBD2; J gene: TRBJ2-1
CDR3 protein: CASSPGQGLQTLYGYTF; CDR3 DNA: TGTGCCAGCAGCCCCGGACAGGGACTCCAGACCCTCTATGGCTACACCTTC; clone size: -; V gene: TRBV4-2; D gene: TRBD1; J gene: TRBJ1-2
CDR3 protein: CASIPSTGGWYGYTF; CDR3 DNA: TGTGCCAGCATCCCCAGTACGGGGGGATGGTATGGCTACACCTTC; clone size: few; V gene: TRBV6-5; D gene: -; J gene: TRBJ1-2
CDR3 protein: CASSQDEASGGLAKNIQYF; CDR3 DNA: TGCGCCAGCAGCCAAGACGAGGCTAGCGGGGGGCTAGCCAAAAACATTCAGTACTTC; clone size: many; V gene: TRBV4-3; D gene: TRBD2; J gene: TRBJ2-4
CDR3 protein: CASSVDGSLYGYTF; CDR3 DNA: TGTGCCAGCAGCGTGGACGGGAGCCTCTATGGCTACACCTTC; clone size: few; V gene: TRBV7-6; D gene: -; J gene: TRBJ1-2
CDR3 protein: CASSFGTGIYEQYF; CDR3 DNA: TGCGCCAGCAGCTTCGGGACGGGGATCTACGAGCAGTACTTC; clone size: many; V gene: TRBV5-1; D gene: -; J gene: TRBJ2-7
CDR3 protein: CASSDAAGGPGETQYF; CDR3 DNA: TGTGCCAGCTCAGACGCCGCGGGGGGGCCGGGGGAGACCCAGTACTTC; clone size: -; V gene: TRBV11-2; D gene: TRBD2; J gene: TRBJ2-5
CDR3 protein: CASLLQQGGETQYF; CDR3 DNA: TGTGCCAGCCTTCTGCAACAGGGCGGGGAGACCCAGTACTTC; clone size: -; V gene: TRBV12-3/TRBV12-4; D gene: -; J gene: TRBJ2-5
CDR3 protein: CASSFTDTQYF; CDR3 DNA: TGTGCCAGCAGCTTTACAGATACGCAGTATTTT; clone size: many; V gene: TRBV7-9; D gene: -; J gene: TRBJ2-3
CDR3 protein: CASSLPGANTDTQYF; CDR3 DNA: TGCGCCAGCAGCTTGCCCGGGGCGAACACAGATACGCAGTATTTT; clone size: -; V gene: TRBV5-1; D gene: -; J gene: TRBJ2-3
CDR3 protein: CASSSGGGNQPQHF; CDR3 DNA: TGTGCCAGCAGCTCAGGGGGTGGCAATCAGCCCCAGCATTTT; clone size: many; V gene: TRBV5-5; D gene: TRBD1; J gene: TRBJ1-5
CDR3 protein: CASSAGQINEQFF; CDR3 DNA: TGTGCCAGCAGTGCCGGACAGATCAATGAGCAGTTCTTC; clone size: few; V gene: TRBV6-4; D gene: -; J gene: TRBJ2-1
CDR3 protein: CASSLGGGWDTQYF; CDR3 DNA: TGTGCCAGCAGCTTAGGGGGGGGCTGGGATACGCAGTATTTT; clone size: -; V gene: TRBV7-2; D gene: -; J gene: TRBJ2-3
CDR3 protein: CASSFPSGGASDTQYF; CDR3 DNA: TGTGCCAGCAGCTTTCCCTCAGGGGGCGCGTCAGATACGCAGTATTTT; clone size: -; V gene: TRBV7-9; D gene: TRBD1; J gene: TRBJ2-3
CDR3 protein: CASSPGLAALETQYF; CDR3 DNA: TGTGCCAGCAGCCCCGGACTAGCGGCATTAGAGACCCAGTACTTC; clone size: -; V gene: TRBV7-9; D gene: TRBD2; J gene: TRBJ2-5
CDR3 protein: CASSFSGLAGGELFF; CDR3 DNA: TGTGCCAGCAGCTTTTCGGGACTAGCGGGCGGGGAGCTGTTTTTT; clone size: -; V gene: TRBV5-4; D gene: TRBD2; J gene: TRBJ2-2